Shown below are 17 T cell receptor beta chains from a single sample sequenced in a study of patients and donors after allogeneic stem cell transplantation. One entry per CDR3 protein results from TCRdb running MiXCR on the RT-PCR reads. The sample contains roughly 960,000 distinct CDR3 sequences, more than 15% of which appear only once. The sample was blood, either unsorted or a sorted T cell fraction (not recorded which). Receptor source: a human donor who was either an allogeneic HSCT recipient or a stem cell or donor lymphocyte infusion donor (not recorded which). It is not recorded whose cells these are; they may come from a transplant donor.

This clonotype was seen only a few times. This chain links TRBV5-1 with TRBJ1-5, with TRBD1 identical over 7 bases. CDR3 size: 15 residues. Unmatched junction bases numbered 4, after V lost 2 bases and J lost 2 bases. Germline CDR1 SGHRS, CDR2 YFSETQ. In DNA, the CDR3 is TGCGCCAGCAGCTTCACAGGGGACGGCAATCAGCCCCAGCATTTT. The encoded protein is CASSFTGDGNQPQHF.

This clonotype was detected only a few times. This rearrangement joins TRBV13 to TRBJ2-1; D ambiguous. The germline gives CDR1 PRHDT, CDR2 FYEKMQ (reference sequence). Trimming removed 0 bases from V and 6 bases from J, with 12 bases in between. The CDR3 is 15 residues long. CDR3 DNA sequence: TGTGCCAGCAGCTTAGGCCCACCCCCGGCCAATGAGCAGTTCTTC. This encodes CASSLGPPPANEQFF.

The gene calls are TRBV4-2 and TRBJ2-1; D may be TRBD1 (6 bases). Looked up from germline, CDR1 is LGHNA and CDR2 is YNFKEQ. V was pared by 3 bases and J by 7 bases, with 22 bases between. CDR3 length: 17 amino acids. This chain's CDR3 is CASSQGQGTGRRNEQFF. The CDR3 bases are TGTGCCAGCAGCCAGGGCCAGGGGACGGGAAGGAGGAATGAGCAGTTCTTC.

This clonotype was found a few times. This chain links TRBV24-1 with TRBJ1-2; 7 bases agree with TRBD1. V lost 2 bases and J lost 7; bases outside the gene matches: 18. This CDR3 is 18 amino acids long. The germline V gene has CDR1 KGHDR and CDR2 SFDVKD. Here the CDR3 reads CATSDSDRVGPKGSGYTF. Written as DNA, the CDR3 is TGTGCCACCAGTGATTCCGACAGGGTAGGGCCAAAAGGAAGTGGCTACACCTTC.

This clonotype was observed many times. The V call is TRBV12-3 or TRBV12-4, the J call TRBJ2-7; tentatively, D is TRBD1 or TRBD2 (5 bases each). V lost 4 bases and J lost 3, with 16 bases in between. This CDR3 has 15 residues. For the CDR3, the DNA is TGTGCCAGCAGTTGGTGGGACGGTCCTTTCTACGAGCAGTACTTC. As protein: CASSWWDGPFYEQYF.

This clonotype was detected many times. The chain couples TRBV29-1 to TRBJ2-5; 7 bases match TRBD1. V gave up 4 bases and J gave up 4 bases; unmatched junction bases: 6. Germline values: CDR1 SQVTM, CDR2 ANQGSEA. The CDR3 consists of 13 residues. CDR3 DNA: TGCAGCGTTGGAACAGGGGTAGGAGAGACCCAGTACTTC. It translates to CSVGTGVGETQYF.

With regard to this clonotype: The junction departs from germline at one end; a sequencing error may be responsible. This rearrangement joins TRBV7-7 to TRBJ2-5; tentatively, D is TRBD1 (5 bases). Germline V gives CDR1 SSHAT, CDR2 FNYEAQ (reference sequence). The CDR3 loop spans 13 amino acids. As DNA, the CDR3 is TGTGCTAGCAGGGCTGGACAACAAGAGACCCAGTACTTC. Translated, it gives CASRAGQQETQYF.

This clonotype was counted only a few times. The V call is TRBV24-1, the J call TRBJ1-3; maybe TRBD1 (6 bases). The V gene lost 3 bases and the J gene lost 0 bases, with 8 bases spanning the gap. This CDR3 contains 15 residues. Germline V CDR1 and CDR2: KGHDR, SFDVKD. This CDR3 reads CATSDAGVSGNTIYF. The DNA of the CDR3 is TGTGCCACCAGTGATGCAGGGGTCTCTGGAAACACCATATATTTT.

This chain connects TRBV7-6 to TRBJ2-7; D remains ambiguous. V shed 4 bases and J shed 0 bases, with 10 bases lying between them. The CDR3 sequence is 14 residues long. Germline CDR1 and CDR2: SGHVS and FNYEAQ. CDR3 DNA: TGTGCCAGCAGCTATTACCACCTCTCCTACGAGCAGTACTTC. This translates into CASSYYHLSYEQYF. Filled out from reference TRBV7-6 and TRBJ2-7, the complete variable domain reads GAGVSQSPRYKVTKRGQDVALRCDPISGHVSLYWYRQALGQGPEFLTYFNYEAQQDKSGLPNDRFSAERPEGSISTLTIQRTEQRDSAMYRCASSYYHLSYEQYFGPGTRLTVT.

The genes are TRBV5-1 and TRBJ2-3; unclear D gene. This CDR3 spans 14 amino acids. The germline gives CDR1 SGHRS, CDR2 YFSETQ. The germline V and J ends were trimmed by 6 bases and 0 bases, with 11 bases remaining between them. CDR3 coding DNA: TGCGCCAGCACTCTAACGGCTAGCACAGATACGCAGTATTTT. Protein product: CASTLTASTDTQYF.

This clonotype was picked up a small number of times. This CDR3 reads CATSRGLAVTGELFF. CDR3 DNA sequence: TGTGCCACCAGCAGAGGGCTAGCGGTCACCGGGGAGCTGTTTTTT. The V call is TRBV15, the J call TRBJ2-2, with 7 bases that match TRBD2. The germline gives CDR1 LNHNV, CDR2 YYDKDF (reference sequence). V lost 1 base to trimming and J lost 4 bases; unmatched junction nucleotides: 3. This CDR3 has 15 residues.

The J gene is TRBJ2-7, the V gene TRBV5-1; perhaps TRBD1 as D (6 bases). The CDR3 loop spans 15 amino acids. The germline gives CDR1 SGHRS, CDR2 YFSETQ. V was cut by 1 base and J by 3 bases, with 14 bases left in between. CDR3 nucleotide sequence: TGCGCCAGCAGCTTGCACGTGACAGGAATCTACGAGCAGTACTTC. It specifies CASSLHVTGIYEQYF.

The genes are TRBV6-5 and TRBJ2-4; D is unclear. There are 16 residues in the CDR3. Trimming left V 0 bases short and J 0 bases short, with 9 bases between. Germline CDR1 reads MNHEY; CDR2 reads SVGAGI. Here the CDR3 reads CASSYSNLEAKNIQYF. The DNA for the CDR3 is TGTGCCAGCAGTTACTCGAATCTAGAAGCCAAAAACATTCAGTACTTC.

This clonotype was detected once. The V gene is TRBV11-2, the J gene TRBJ2-1; TRBD2 agrees at 7 bases. V lost 10 bases and J lost 0; bases outside the gene matches: 9. The CDR3 is 15 residues long. CDR1 and CDR2 from the germline V gene are SGHAT and FQNNGV. CDR3 protein: CATTRGGSSYNEQFF. In DNA form, the CDR3 reads TGTGCCACCACACGTGGCGGGAGCTCCTACAATGAGCAGTTCTTC.

This clonotype has only a few counts. This chain connects TRBV20-1 to TRBJ1-1, with TRBD1 identical over 10 bases. Trimming removed 2 bases from V and 4 bases from J; junction bases left unmatched: 4. The CDR3 spans 14 residues. The germline V gene has CDR1 DFQATT and CDR2 SNEGSKA (reference sequence). DNA for the CDR3: TGCAGTGCTAGAAGGGACAGGGGATCCACTGAAGCTTTCTTT. This encodes CSARRDRGSTEAFF.

This clonotype showed up many times. The DNA for the CDR3 is TGTGCCAGCAGTCCCGGGACAGGCTATGGCTACACCTTC. Translating it yields CASSPGTGYGYTF. V and J are TRBV12-3 or TRBV12-4 and TRBJ1-2; 8 bases line up with TRBD1. The CDR3 spans 13 residues. Trimming removed 5 bases from V and 4 bases from J; junction bases left unmatched: 3.

This clonotype was seen more than once but under ten times. This chain uses TRBV27 with TRBJ2-1; TRBD2 aligns across 9 bases. The V segment lost 4 bases and the J segment 7 bases; nucleotides outside the gene matches: 11. This CDR3 spans 16 amino acids. Germline assignment: CDR1 MNHEY and CDR2 SMNVEV (reference sequence). The CDR3 sequence is CASSSFAGGPRNEQFF. Here the CDR3 DNA reads TGTGCCAGCAGTTCGTTCGCGGGAGGGCCAAGGAATGAGCAGTTCTTC.